These 9 T cell receptor beta chains share one sample of origin, sequenced in a study of early T cells in non-severe SARS-CoV-2 infection. TCRdb fed the 5' RACE reads into MiXCR, producing one record per CDR3 protein. The table has about 84,000 distinct CDR3 sequences, about 12% seen once. The specimen was whole blood. All receptors derive from an adult who was a healthcare worker with PCR-confirmed SARS-CoV-2 infection or an uninfected control (not recorded which).

V gene TRBV25-1 combines with J gene TRBJ1-6; D uncertain. Trimming took 6 bases from V and 8 from J, leaving 11 bases between them. Looked up from germline, CDR1 is MGHDK and CDR2 is SYGVNS. The CDR3 consists of 13 residues. CDR3 protein: CASSGPRDSPLHF. The CDR3 DNA follows: TGTGCCAGCAGCGGACCTAGGGATTCACCCCTCCACTTT.

This clonotype was detected ten times or more. The J gene is TRBJ2-6, the V gene TRBV7-3; no reliable D call. This CDR3 comprises 16 residues. V shed 7 bases and J shed 2 bases, with 15 bases lying between them. CDR1 is SGHTA, CDR2 FQGTGA, per germline. The CDR3 reads CASTLTPGTGANVLTF. CDR3 DNA sequence: TGTGCCAGCACCCTTACACCGGGTACTGGGGCCAACGTCCTGACTTTC. Based on the CDR3 plus reference TRBV7-3 and TRBJ2-6, the full variable domain is GAGVSQTPSNKVTEKGKYVELRCDPISGHTALYWYRQSLGQGPEFLIYFQGTGAADDSGLPNDRFFAVRPEGSVSTLKIQRTERGDSAVYLCASTLTPGTGANVLTFGAGSRLTVL.

This clonotype was observed once. The chain uses TRBV3-1 and TRBJ1-2, with unresolved D. CDR1 and CDR2 (germline): LGHDT, YNNKEL (reference sequence). This CDR3 has 15 amino acids. The V end lost 1 base, the J end lost 0 bases, and 9 bases lay between the germline ends. CDR3 nucleotide sequence: TGTGCCAGCAGCCAAGGGACTTTCGCTAACTATGGCTACACCTTC. This sequence encodes CASSQGTFANYGYTF.

V gene TRBV7-9 combines with J gene TRBJ2-7, with a possible D match to TRBD2 (9 bases). Germline CDR1 and CDR2: SEHNR and FQNEAQ (reference sequence). The CDR3 loop spans 16 amino acids. The ends were cut back, 5 bases at V and 1 base at J, with 18 bases in the middle. CDR3 nucleotides: TGTGCCAGCAGCCCAGGGGGCGGGAGGGAATCCTACGAGCAGTACTTC. Protein: CASSPGGGRESYEQYF.

This clonotype was recorded many times. J is TRBJ2-2 and V is TRBV18, with unresolved D. CDR3 length: 15 residues. V was trimmed by 2 bases and J by 5 bases, leaving 12 bases between them. Germline CDR1 is KGHSH and CDR2 is LQKENI. The CDR3 sequence: CASSPFPTWTGELFF. The CDR3 DNA is TGTGCCAGCTCACCATTTCCTACCTGGACCGGGGAGCTGTTTTTT.

The rearrangement links TRBV11-2 to TRBJ2-7; the match to TRBD1 covers 9 bases. V trimming: 5 bases; J trimming: 9 bases; junction bases outside the gene matches: 8. The CDR3 consists of 13 residues. CDR1 is SGHAT and CDR2 is FQNNGV in the germline V gene. Written as DNA, the CDR3 is TGTGCCAGCAGCCCCGGGACAGGGTTGGCGCAGTACTTC. Translation gives CASSPGTGLAQYF. The full variable domain, with the rest looked up from reference TRBV11-2 and TRBJ2-7, is EAGVAQSPRYKIIEKRQSVAFWCNPISGHATLYWYQQILGQGPKLLIQFQNNGVVDDSQLPKDRFSAERLKGVDSTLKIQPAKLEDSAVYLCASSPGTGLAQYFGPGTRLTVT.

This clonotype was picked up many times. The chain carries TRBV5-1 and TRBJ2-2; 8 nucleotides align to TRBD2. V was pared by 6 bases and J by 5 bases, with 6 bases of the junction left unmatched. CDR1 is SGHRS and CDR2 is YFSETQ in the germline V gene. The CDR3 covers 14 residues. This chain's CDR3 is CASTTAGETGELFF. CDR3 sequence (DNA): TGCGCCAGCACCACAGCGGGGGAAACCGGGGAGCTGTTTTTT.

The chain recombines TRBV9 with TRBJ1-5; D not resolved. Trimming removed 4 bases at V and 6 bases at J, with 11 bases between. CDR3 size: 13 residues. Germline V lookup: CDR1 SGDLS, CDR2 YYNGEE. This CDR3 reads CASSSGLGQPQHF. DNA for the CDR3: TGTGCCAGCAGCTCGGGGTTGGGTCAGCCCCAGCATTTT. Drawing the rest from reference TRBV9 and TRBJ1-5, the complete variable domain is DSGVTQTPKHLITATGQRVTLRCSPRSGDLSVYWYQQSLDQGLQFLIQYYNGEERAKGNILERFSAQQFPDLHSELNLSSLELGDSALYFCASSSGLGQPQHFGDGTRLSIL.

This clonotype showed up just a few times. This chain joins TRBV28 and TRBJ2-3, with no clear D. CDR3 length: 13 amino acids. V was trimmed by 6 bases and J by 1 base, leaving 8 bases between them. Germline CDR1 reads MDHEN; CDR2 reads SYDVKM. Here the CDR3 reads CASSQYGTDTQYF. The CDR3 DNA is TGTGCCAGCAGCCAGTACGGCACAGATACGCAGTATTTT.